These 17 T cell receptor beta chains were sequenced from one sample in a study of radiotherapy plus CTLA-4 blockade in lung cancer. Here immunoSEQ multiplex PCR was the method, and the copy in TCRdb shows in-frame clones only, minus some. The sample has 39,000 or so clones; over 65% are singletons. Here the sequenced sample was peripheral blood, taken from a patient treated with radiotherapy plus ipilimumab. The source is a human donor with non-small cell lung cancer who had stable disease on radiotherapy plus ipilimumab.

The V gene is TRBV5-1, the J gene TRBJ2-1; the match to TRBD1 covers 11 bases. Looked up from germline, CDR1 is SGHRS and CDR2 is YFSETQ. This CDR3 spans 16 amino acids. V lost 1 base, J lost 9 bases, and 9 bases stayed unmatched. The DNA for the CDR3 is TGCGCCAGCAGCTTGCCGGGACAGGGGGTCCGGAGTGAGCAGTTCTTC. It specifies CASSLPGQGVRSEQFF.

Only a few counts were recorded for this clone. The V and J genes are TRBV4-1 and TRBJ1-3; D unresolved. This CDR3 contains 17 residues. Germline V gene sequence: CDR1 MGHRA, CDR2 YSYEKL. Trimming cost V 0 bases and J 5 bases, with 17 bases left between them. The CDR3 sequence is CASSQDFAGGRRNTIYF. The CDR3, as DNA: TGCGCCAGCAGCCAAGATTTCGCCGGCGGCCGCCGAAACACCATATATTTT.

The gene calls are TRBV11-2 and TRBJ1-1; D may be TRBD1 (5 bases). Trimming removed 5 bases from V and 7 bases from J, with 14 bases in between. The CDR3 has 13 residues. Germline V gene data show CDR1 as SGHAT and CDR2 as FQNNGV. DNA of the CDR3: TGTGCCAGCAGCGACCCAGGGTACCGTGAAGCTTTCTTT. As protein: CASSDPGYREAFF.

This sequence joins TRBV6-5 and TRBJ1-6; possibly TRBD1 for D (5 bases). Germline CDR1 and CDR2: MNHEY and SVGAGI. The CDR3 loop spans 15 amino acids. Trimming shortened V by 4 bases and J by 4 bases, and 11 bases separated the two germline ends. The CDR3 here is CASSSRTSYNSPLHF. For the CDR3, the DNA is TGTGCCAGCAGTTCTCGGACAAGTTATAATTCACCCCTCCACTTT.

The chain employs TRBV6-5 and TRBJ1-3, with no clear D. Germline V lookup: CDR1 MNHEY, CDR2 SVGAGI. V gave up 4 bases and J gave up 2 bases, with 12 bases separating them. This CDR3 contains 15 residues. The CDR3 region has the DNA TGTGCCAGCAGTTCAGGAGAGTGGGCTGGAAACACCATATATTTT. It encodes CASSSGEWAGNTIYF.

This clone appeared a single time. The J gene is TRBJ2-5, the V gene TRBV6-1, with 8 bases lining up with TRBD1. The CDR3 consists of 14 residues. The V segment lost 3 bases and the J segment 5 bases; nucleotides outside the gene matches: 5. Germline loops: CDR1 MNHNS, CDR2 SASEGT. The CDR3 here is CASSDDRGAETQYF. The DNA of the CDR3 is TGTGCCAGCAGTGATGACAGGGGTGCGGAGACCCAGTACTTC.

This chain connects TRBV6-5 to TRBJ1-2; no clear D gene. CDR1 is MNHEY and CDR2 is SVGAGI in the germline V gene. The germline V and J ends were trimmed by 2 bases and 1 base, with 11 bases remaining between them. The CDR3 sequence is 15 residues long. The CDR3: CASSYARGNNYGYTF. For the CDR3, the DNA is TGTGCCAGCAGTTACGCCCGGGGTAATAACTATGGCTACACCTTC.

This rearrangement joins TRBV7-8 to TRBJ1-3; tentatively, D is TRBD1 (6 bases). V shed 3 bases and J shed 0 bases, with 9 bases lying between them. CDR1 is SGHVS and CDR2 is FQNEAQ in the germline V gene. The CDR3 consists of 15 residues. The CDR3 loop reads CASSLDSFSGNTIYF. The CDR3 bases are TGTGCCAGCAGCTTGGACAGTTTCTCTGGAAACACCATATATTTT.

The V gene is TRBV6-1, the J gene TRBJ1-2; no clear D gene. CDR1 is MNHNS and CDR2 is SASEGT in the germline V gene. The CDR3 extends over 14 amino acids. The ends were cut back, 7 bases at V and 2 bases at J, with 14 bases in the middle. This CDR3 is CASTPDPGNYGYTF. As DNA, the CDR3 is TGTGCCAGCACCCCGGACCCGGGGAACTATGGCTACACCTTC.

V gene TRBV28 combines with J gene TRBJ2-3, with D possibly TRBD1 on 6 matching bases. The CDR3 covers 12 residues. CDR1 is MDHEN, CDR2 SYDVKM, per germline. V lost 8 bases, J lost 6 bases, and 12 bases lay in between. The CDR3 region has the DNA TGTGCCAGCCCACAGGGAATGGATACGCAGTATTTT. Its translation: CASPQGMDTQYF.

V gene TRBV19 combines with J gene TRBJ2-2; 8 nucleotides align to TRBD2. There are 15 residues in the CDR3. Losses at the gene ends were 6 bases for V and 5 bases for J; bases not matched to a gene: 8. Germline CDR1 is LNHDA and CDR2 is SQIVND (reference sequence). CDR3 nucleotide sequence: TGTGCCAGTAGAGAGCGGGGGCGCGGTACCGGGGAGCTGTTTTTT. It yields the protein CASRERGRGTGELFF. Looking up the rest from reference TRBV19 and TRBJ2-2 gives the full variable domain: DGGITQSPKYLFRKEGQNVTLSCEQNLNHDAMYWYRQDPGQGLRLIYYSQIVNDFQKGDIAEGYSVSREKKESFPLTVTSAQKNPTAFYLCASRERGRGTGELFFGEGSRLTVL.

The chain joins TRBV6-6 to TRBJ2-7; 8 bases line up with TRBD1. The CDR3 totals 13 residues. V shed 7 bases and J 3 bases; nucleotides not matched to a gene: 5. The germline V gene encodes CDR1 MNHNY and CDR2 SVGAGI (reference sequence). For the CDR3, the DNA is TGTGCCAGCAACGGACAGGGCAACTACGAGCAGTACTTC. This encodes CASNGQGNYEQYF.

The gene calls are TRBV7-2 and TRBJ1-2, with 12 bases that match TRBD1. Germline V gene lookup returns CDR1 SGHTA and CDR2 FQGNSA. The V gene end was trimmed by 4 bases and the J gene end by 7 bases; junction bases not matched to a gene: 16. The CDR3 loop spans 18 amino acids. The CDR3 here is CASSSTATAGTGGRGYTF. In nucleotides, the CDR3 is TGTGCCAGCAGCTCTACAGCTACGGCCGGGACAGGGGGCCGTGGCTACACCTTC.

The V call is TRBV6-5, the J call TRBJ2-5; D might be TRBD1 or TRBD2, each matching 7 bases. CDR1 MNHEY and CDR2 SVGAGI come from the germline V gene. Trimming shortened V by 8 bases and J by 2 bases, and 12 bases separated the two germline ends. This CDR3 comprises 13 residues. The CDR3 loop is CASCRGGQETQYF. In DNA form, the CDR3 reads TGTGCCAGCTGCAGGGGGGGACAAGAGACCCAGTACTTC.

This chain links TRBV6-5 with TRBJ1-6; 11 positions agree with TRBD1. The CDR3 length is 14 residues. Per the germline V gene, CDR1 is MNHEY and CDR2 is SVGAGI. Unmatched junction bases numbered 5, after V lost 7 bases and J lost 9 bases. DNA of the CDR3: TGTGCCAGCACCCCCGGGACAGGGGGTTCACCCCTCCACTTT. Amino acid sequence: CASTPGTGGSPLHF.

The V call is TRBV30, the J call TRBJ1-1, with D maybe TRBD1 (5 bases). This CDR3 contains 15 residues. The V end was cut by 2 bases, the J end by 0 bases, with 13 bases between. Germline CDR1 reads GTSNPN; CDR2 reads SVGIG (reference sequence). Here the CDR3 reads CAWSRGRSLNTEAFF. CDR3 bases: TGTGCCTGGAGTAGGGGACGGTCCCTGAACACTGAAGCTTTCTTT. Using reference TRBV30 and TRBJ1-1 for the parts outside the CDR3, the full variable domain is SQTIHQWPATLVQPVGSPLSLECTVEGTSNPNLYWYRQAAGRGLQLLFYSVGIGQISSEVPQNLSASRPQDRQFILSSKKLLLSDSGFYLCAWSRGRSLNTEAFFGQGTRLTVV.

This clone was recorded once. V gene TRBV7-2 combines with J gene TRBJ1-5, with 7 bases lining up with TRBD1. The CDR3 runs to 15 residues. Germline V lookup: CDR1 SGHTA, CDR2 FQGNSA. V shed 6 bases and J 3 bases; nucleotides not matched to a gene: 8. This CDR3 reads CASRPRTGVNQPQHF. The CDR3 DNA reads TGTGCCAGCAGACCTAGGACAGGAGTCAATCAGCCCCAGCATTTT.